What follows are 26 T cell receptor beta chains derived from one specimen sequenced in a study of OX40 agonist ivuxolimab in advanced cancers. The protocol used for the library was the immunoSEQ multiplex PCR assay. This immuneACCESS table, as held by TCRdb, lists in-frame sequences with V and J called but not all clones. Of the missing ones, under half trace to an unresolved V gene in checked studies; the others have no known cause. For this sample the table gives roughly 65,000 clones, of which approximately 80% were detected only once. The ten most abundant clones make up about 3.7% of the sample. Source: CD4+ or CD8+ T cells sorted from blood, taken in a trial of the OX40 agonist ivuxolimab. These TCRs come from an adult with an advanced solid tumor such as melanoma, head and neck, liver or kidney cancer.

The V gene is TRBV11-2, the J gene TRBJ1-1, with unresolved D. The V gene's germline CDR1 is SGHAT and CDR2 FQNNGV. The CDR3 sequence is 14 residues long. V was cut by 4 bases and J by 0 bases, with 9 bases left in between. The CDR3 DNA follows: TGTGCCAGCAGCTCAGGATTCATGAACACTGAAGCTTTCTTT. This gives the protein CASSSGFMNTEAFF.

The chain combines TRBV9 with TRBJ2-5; D possibly corresponds to TRBD1 (5 bases). The end of the DNA is better explained by TRBJ2-7, so the J call may be wrong. This CDR3 region has 15 residues. Per the germline V gene, CDR1 is SGDLS and CDR2 is YYNGEE. CDR3 loop: CASSPQPQGSHEQYF. DNA for the CDR3: TGTGCCAGCAGCCCCCAGCCCCAGGGTTCCCACGAGCAGTACTTC.

On this clone itself: This is likely a read error, given that the CDR3 carries no conserved phenylalanine or tryptophan at its end. No DNA is shown, since the ends of the CDR3 on it are uncertain; the CDR3 is the one TCRdb lists. The chain employs TRBV7-2 and TRBJ2-7; the D call of TRBD1 is as the table states it, not checked on the DNA. The CDR3 numbers 15 amino acids, ends counted. Per the germline V gene, CDR1 is SGHTA and CDR2 is FQGNSA. CDR3 sequence reads: CASSSTGPLAVLLLI.

Here the CDR3 reads CASSQDLAATGELFF. In DNA, the CDR3 is TGTGCCAGCAGCCAAGATCTAGCGGCCACCGGGGAGCTGTTTTTT. This chain uses TRBV4-2 with TRBJ2-2, with 7 bases identical to TRBD2. Trimming removed 0 bases from V and 4 bases from J; junction bases left unmatched: 2. Germline CDR1 LGHNA, CDR2 YNFKEQ. The CDR3 spans 15 residues.

The chain couples TRBV7-2 to TRBJ2-7, with TRBD1 as a possible D gene (5 bases). V was shortened by 2 bases and J by 5 bases, with 10 bases between the two germline ends. CDR3 length: 13 residues. Germline lookup yields CDR1 SGHTA and CDR2 FQGNSA. Written as DNA, the CDR3 is TGTGCCAGCAGCTTAAGTCAGGGCCACGAGCAGTACTTC. Residues: CASSLSQGHEQYF.

The CDR3 DNA reads as TGTGCCAGCAGCGTAGCACGGGGCGAAGAGACCCAGTACTTC. Translated: CASSVARGEETQYF. V and J are TRBV9 and TRBJ2-5; D possibly uses TRBD1 or TRBD2 (5 bases each). The CDR3 loop spans 14 amino acids. CDR1 and CDR2 (germline): SGDLS, YYNGEE. Trimming removed 0 bases at V and 3 bases at J, with 9 bases between.

V and J are TRBV27 and TRBJ2-7; D remains ambiguous. The V end lost 0 bases, the J end lost 3 bases, and 9 bases lay between the germline ends. This CDR3 comprises 14 residues. CDR1 and CDR2 from the germline V gene are MNHEY and SMNVEV (reference sequence). CDR3 nucleotide sequence: TGTGCCAGCAGTTTATCGGGGTCCGGCTACGAGCAGTACTTC. The encoded protein is CASSLSGSGYEQYF.

The rearrangement links TRBV6-6 to TRBJ2-5; TRBD1 matches 11 bases. The CDR3 has 15 amino acids. The V gene's germline CDR1 is MNHNY and CDR2 SVGAGI (reference sequence). With V trimmed by 5 bases and J by 4 bases, 6 bases remained unmatched. In DNA, the CDR3 is TGTGCCAGCAGTCGGACAGGGGGCATCGTAGAGACCCAGTACTTC. Encoded protein: CASSRTGGIVETQYF.

The genes are TRBV7-3 and TRBJ2-5; no clear D. TRBJ2-7 explains the end of the DNA better; the J call may be wrong. CDR1 SGHTA and CDR2 FQGTGA come from the germline V gene. The CDR3 is 13 residues long. CDR3 amino acids: CASSLDETYEQYF. CDR3 coding DNA: TGTGCCAGCAGCCTCGATGAAACCTACGAGCAGTACTTC.

V and J are TRBV11-2 and TRBJ2-3; 7 bases are shared with TRBD1. Losses at the gene ends were 5 bases for V and 8 bases for J; bases not matched to a gene: 7. This CDR3 has 13 amino acids. Germline-derived CDR1 and CDR2 are SGHAT and FQNNGV. CDR3 DNA sequence: TGTGCCAGCAGCCTCCGACAGGGAGCTACGCAGTATTTT. It specifies CASSLRQGATQYF. The whole variable domain, remainder taken from reference TRBV11-2 and TRBJ2-3, is EAGVAQSPRYKIIEKRQSVAFWCNPISGHATLYWYQQILGQGPKLLIQFQNNGVVDDSQLPKDRFSAERLKGVDSTLKIQPAKLEDSAVYLCASSLRQGATQYFGPGTRLTVL.

The CDR3 loop reads CASSPHRVGNTIYF. CDR3 in DNA: TGTGCCAGCAGCCCCCACAGAGTTGGAAACACCATATATTTT. The chain joins TRBV7-9 to TRBJ1-3; D gene unclear. This CDR3 is built from 14 residues. Germline V gene data show CDR1 as SEHNR and CDR2 as FQNEAQ (reference sequence). With 5 bases removed from V and 3 bases from J, the gap between germline ends came to 11 bases.

This chain joins TRBV5-4 and TRBJ2-7; tentatively, D is TRBD2 (7 bases). V gave up 3 bases and J gave up 0 bases, with 13 bases separating them. Germline values: CDR1 SGHNT, CDR2 YYREEE (reference sequence). The CDR3 consists of 15 residues. The CDR3 region has the DNA TGTGCCAGCAGCTCGGCGGGGGACATCTCCTACGAGCAGTACTTC. Its protein product is CASSSAGDISYEQYF.

The rearrangement joins TRBV2 to TRBJ2-5, with D perhaps TRBD1 or TRBD2 (5 bases each). The CDR3 has 14 residues. The V end was cut by 1 base, the J end by 6 bases, with 12 bases between. Germline values: CDR1 SNHLY, CDR2 FYNNEI. CDR3: CASSEVSQGQTQYF. The CDR3 DNA follows: TGTGCCAGCAGTGAAGTCAGCCAGGGACAGACCCAGTACTTC. Filled out from reference TRBV2 and TRBJ2-5, the complete variable domain reads EPEVTQTPSHQVTQMGQEVILRCVPISNHLYFYWYRQILGQKVEFLVSFYNNEISEKSEIFDDQFSVERPDGSNFTLKIRSTKLEDSAMYFCASSEVSQGQTQYFGPGTRLLVL.

The J gene is TRBJ1-4, the V gene TRBV4-1; TRBD1 is a possible D gene (5 bases). This CDR3 contains 17 residues. Looked up from germline, CDR1 is MGHRA and CDR2 is YSYEKL. V lost 4 bases, J lost 0 bases, and 15 bases lay in between. CDR3 in amino acids: CASSRGEGHATNEKLFF. The CDR3 DNA is TGCGCCAGCAGCCGGGGGGAAGGGCATGCAACTAATGAAAAACTGTTTTTT.

The chain joins TRBV7-2 to TRBJ1-4; D might be TRBD1 (6 bases). Trimming removed 5 bases from V and 5 bases from J, with 15 bases in between. Germline-derived CDR1 and CDR2 are SGHTA and FQGNSA. The CDR3 loop spans 15 amino acids. DNA for the CDR3: TGTGCCAGCAGCAAACAGGGAGGAGTAAATGAAAAACTGTTTTTT. Its translation is CASSKQGGVNEKLFF.

This sequence joins TRBV10-3 and TRBJ2-7; 7 positions match TRBD2. After removal of 11 bases from V and 6 bases from J, the junction contained 7 bases not matched to a gene. The CDR3 is 11 residues long. Looked up from germline, CDR1 is ENHRY and CDR2 is SYGVKD. As DNA, the CDR3 is TGTGCCGTGCAACGGGGGGTCGAGCAGTACTTC. It specifies CAVQRGVEQYF.

Turning to this clone: The sample contains more than one DNA sequence encoding this CDR3. J is TRBJ2-7 and V is TRBV7-9; weak D call: TRBD2 (7 bases). The CDR3 sequence is 13 residues long. The germline V and J ends were trimmed by 9 bases and 2 bases, with 14 bases remaining between them. Germline lookup yields CDR1 SEHNR and CDR2 FQNEAQ (reference sequence). CDR3 in amino acids: CASSTGRAYEQYF. The CDR3 nucleotides are TGTGCCAGTTCAACAGGGAGGGCCTACGAGCAGTACTTC.

This chain links TRBV5-4 with TRBJ2-4; 8 bases map to TRBD2. After removal of 4 bases from V and 0 bases from J, the junction contained 0 bases not matched to a gene. The CDR3 is 14 residues long. Germline V gene lookup returns CDR1 SGHNT and CDR2 YYREEE (reference sequence). The CDR3 DNA is TGTGCCAGCAGCGCGGGGGGAGCCAAAAACATTCAGTACTTC. Translating it yields CASSAGGAKNIQYF.

The chain couples TRBV18 to TRBJ2-3, with D possibly TRBD2 on 6 matching bases. V lost 3 bases and J lost 3, with 13 bases in between. Germline lookup yields CDR1 KGHSH and CDR2 LQKENI. The CDR3 has 15 amino acids. In DNA, the CDR3 is TGTGCCAGCTCACCCCTCATTGCGGGGACAGATACGCAGTATTTT. Translated, it gives CASSPLIAGTDTQYF.

The chain carries TRBV13 and TRBJ2-7; 10 bases are shared with TRBD1. Germline-derived CDR1 and CDR2 are PRHDT and FYEKMQ (reference sequence). Germline trimming cut 3 bases from V and 2 bases from J; bases unmatched to any gene: 10. The CDR3 loop spans 17 amino acids. The CDR3 DNA sequence: TGTGCCAGCAGCTTTAGAGTAGGGACAGGGGCAGCCTACGAGCAGTACTTC. It yields the protein CASSFRVGTGAAYEQYF.

This CDR3 is CASSLRRETNTGELFF. The CDR3 DNA follows: TGTGCCAGCAGCTTACGGAGGGAAACGAACACCGGGGAGCTGTTTTTT. The V call is TRBV7-8, the J call TRBJ2-2, with TRBD2 as a possible D gene (6 bases). Germline V lookup: CDR1 SGHVS, CDR2 FQNEAQ. There are 16 residues in the CDR3. V lost 2 bases and J lost 0, with 10 bases in between.

This clone was counted a single time. The chain links TRBV27 to TRBJ2-5; TRBD1 might be the D (8 bases). The end of the DNA fits TRBJ2-7 better, so the J call may be wrong. This CDR3 is built from 14 residues. CDR1 is MNHEY and CDR2 is SMNVEV in the germline V gene (reference sequence). The CDR3 region is CASSPQDREGEQYF. CDR3 sequence (DNA): TGTGCCAGCAGTCCACAGGACAGGGAGGGCGAGCAGTACTTC.

CDR3 DNA: TGCAGCGTTGTAGCGGGGATTCCAGATACGCAGTATTTT. Translation: CSVVAGIPDTQYF. The rearrangement uses TRBV29-1 and TRBJ2-3, with 8 bases matching TRBD2. The CDR3 consists of 13 residues. J was trimmed by 4 bases and V by 4 bases; bases with no gene match: 4. Per the germline V gene, CDR1 is SQVTM and CDR2 is ANQGSEA.

This chain links TRBV19 with TRBJ1-2, with D tentatively TRBD1 (6 bases). Trimming took off 4 bases at V and 4 bases at J, with 19 bases between the two ends. This CDR3 comprises 16 residues. Germline CDR1 reads LNHDA; CDR2 reads SQIVND (reference sequence). Here the CDR3 DNA reads TGTGCCAGTAGTACCGGAGTATTAGGACAGCTCTATGGCTACACCTTC. Protein product: CASSTGVLGQLYGYTF.

V and J are TRBV27 and TRBJ2-7, with TRBD2 identical over 7 bases. This CDR3 has 13 residues. V shed 3 bases, J shed 3 bases, and the junction held 2 bases outside the gene matches. Germline lookup yields CDR1 MNHEY and CDR2 SMNVEV (reference sequence). The CDR3 DNA follows: TGTGCCAGCAGTTTTGGCGGGAGCTACGAGCAGTACTTC. This sequence encodes CASSFGGSYEQYF.

This clone was counted a few times. The chain's CDR3 is CASSASGTGYTGELFF. CDR3 bases: TGTGCCAGCAGCGCGTCCGGGACAGGGTACACCGGGGAGCTGTTTTTT. V usage is TRBV9 and J usage is TRBJ2-2; 9 bases align to TRBD1. The germline V gene encodes CDR1 SGDLS and CDR2 YYNGEE. CDR3 length equals 16 residues. V gave up 3 bases and J gave up 3 bases; unmatched junction bases: 6.